These 11 T cell receptor beta chains share one sample of origin, sequenced in a study of blood T cell repertoires in COVID-19. TCRdb's copy holds only in-frame clones and misses some; the assay was immunoSEQ multiplex PCR. The sample records hundreds of thousands of clones, 87% being singletons. Sequenced: PBMCs or T cells enriched from blood (not recorded which). The receptors were gathered from a woman aged 25 to 39 with acute COVID-19.

The J gene is TRBJ2-4, the V gene TRBV4-3; weak D call: TRBD2 (5 bases). The CDR3 runs 19 residues. From germline, CDR1 is LGHNA and CDR2 YSLEER. Trimming left V 8 bases short and J 3 bases short, with 29 bases between. The CDR3: CASQRSWGIPASGKNIQYF. In nucleotides, the CDR3 is TGCGCCAGCCAGCGGTCATGGGGAATACCAGCCTCTGGCAAAAACATTCAGTACTTC.

The chain has TRBV18 and TRBJ1-2, with D tentatively TRBD1 (5 bases). This CDR3 region has 16 residues. The germline V and J ends were trimmed by 1 base and 6 bases, with 18 bases remaining between them. Germline loops: CDR1 KGHSH, CDR2 LQKENI. CDR3: CASSPRLFAGDDGYTF. The CDR3 DNA follows: TGTGCCAGCTCACCACGATTATTTGCGGGGGACGATGGCTACACCTTC.

This chain links TRBV4-1 with TRBJ1-3; D is perhaps TRBD1 (5 bases). Germline V CDR1 and CDR2: MGHRA, YSYEKL. There are 16 residues in the CDR3. Trimming pared 4 bases from V and 0 bases from J, leaving 13 bases between. The CDR3 loop is CASSPLGRNSGNTIYF. CDR3 DNA: TGCGCCAGCAGCCCCCTGGGGCGAAACTCTGGAAACACCATATATTTT.

The J gene is TRBJ1-5, the V gene TRBV19, with a weak D call TRBD1 (5 bases). There are 14 residues in the CDR3. Looked up from germline, CDR1 is LNHDA and CDR2 is SQIVND (reference sequence). Trimming cost V 3 bases and J 1 base, with 7 bases left between them. The chain's CDR3 is CASSMHRSNQPQHF. Here the CDR3 DNA reads TGTGCCAGTAGTATGCACAGGAGCAATCAGCCCCAGCATTTT.

J is TRBJ2-7 and V is TRBV9; 9 bases match TRBD1. Germline-derived CDR1 and CDR2 are SGDLS and YYNGEE. This CDR3 comprises 15 residues. Unmatched junction bases numbered 3, after V lost 0 bases and J lost 2 bases. For the CDR3, the DNA is TGTGCCAGCAGCGTAGATGGGACAGGGACCTACGAGCAGTACTTC. Translation gives CASSVDGTGTYEQYF.

The chain couples TRBV5-1 to TRBJ1-1, with 9 bases fitting TRBD1. V shed 0 bases and J 11 bases; nucleotides not matched to a gene: 11. CDR1 SGHRS and CDR2 YFSETQ come from the germline V gene. The CDR3 extends over 15 amino acids. The CDR3 region is CASSLASYRDRDAFF. The CDR3 nucleotides are TGCGCCAGCAGCTTGGCCTCCTACCGGGACAGGGATGCTTTCTTT.

The chain carries TRBV27 and TRBJ1-2; unclear D gene. The CDR3 length is 14 residues. Looked up from germline, CDR1 is MNHEY and CDR2 is SMNVEV (reference sequence). The V end was cut by 6 bases, the J end by 5 bases, with 16 bases between. The CDR3 spells CASSSQKTKYGYTF. The CDR3 DNA reads TGTGCCAGCAGCTCCCAAAAAACAAAATATGGCTACACCTTC.

V gene TRBV19 combines with J gene TRBJ1-5; a possible D gene is TRBD1 (5 bases). Germline V gene lookup returns CDR1 LNHDA and CDR2 SQIVND (reference sequence). The CDR3 runs 15 residues. Trimming stripped 10 bases from V and 0 bases from J, with 16 bases between. The CDR3 sequence is CATSRGAVSNQPQHF. In DNA form, the CDR3 reads TGTGCCACTTCCCGCGGGGCAGTTAGCAATCAGCCCCAGCATTTT.

V usage is TRBV4-1 and J usage is TRBJ2-1; the D gene is possibly TRBD2 (6 bases). The CDR3 length is 20 residues. With 1 base removed from V and 0 bases from J, the gap between germline ends came to 22 bases. Germline CDR1 reads MGHRA; CDR2 reads YSYEKL. This CDR3 is CASSQGSGRREWGSYNEQFF. The CDR3 coding sequence is TGCGCCAGCAGCCAAGGGTCGGGGCGGAGGGAGTGGGGCTCCTACAATGAGCAGTTCTTC.

The chain joins TRBV9 to TRBJ1-3, with 7 bases that match TRBD1. CDR3 length: 15 amino acids. With V trimmed by 4 bases and J by 4 bases, 8 bases remained unmatched. The germline V gene encodes CDR1 SGDLS and CDR2 YYNGEE. CDR3 coding DNA: TGTGCCAGCAGCTACGACAGGGCCCCAGGAAACACCATATATTTT. Translating gives CASSYDRAPGNTIYF.

The chain combines TRBV18 with TRBJ1-1; D possibly corresponds to TRBD1 (5 bases). The CDR3 sequence is 17 residues long. Per germline, CDR1 KGHSH and CDR2 LQKENI. V gave up 0 bases and J gave up 4 bases, with 18 bases separating them. The CDR3 loop is CASSPPGRAVFGTEAFF. The CDR3 bases are TGTGCCAGCTCACCACCGGGCAGGGCTGTGTTCGGCACTGAAGCTTTCTTT. The variable domain in full, completed from reference TRBV18 and TRBJ1-1, reads NAGVMQNPRHLVRRRGQEARLRCSPMKGHSHVYWYRQLPEEGLKFMVYLQKENIIDESGMPKERFSAEFPKEGPSILRIQQVVRGDSAAYFCASSPPGRAVFGTEAFFGQGTRLTVV.